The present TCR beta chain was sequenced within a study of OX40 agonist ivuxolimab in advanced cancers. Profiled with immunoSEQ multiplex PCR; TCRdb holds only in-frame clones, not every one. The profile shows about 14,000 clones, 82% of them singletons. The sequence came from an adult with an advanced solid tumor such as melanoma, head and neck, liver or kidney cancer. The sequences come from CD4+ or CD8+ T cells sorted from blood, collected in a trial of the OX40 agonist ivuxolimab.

The CDR3 coding sequence is TGTGCCAGCAGCTTAGCCGGGCAGGGACTAGCCAAAAACATTCAGTACTTC. Its protein product is CASSLAGQGLAKNIQYF. The chain recombines TRBV11-2 with TRBJ2-4; TRBD2 might be the D (6 bases). Trimming cost V 1 base and J 0 bases, with 13 bases left between them. Germline V CDR1 and CDR2: SGHAT, FQNNGV. The CDR3 is 17 residues long.